The 19 T cell receptor beta chains below come from one sample, sequenced in a study of regulatory T cells in long-lasting Graves disease. Sample time point: newly diagnosed GD, antithyroid drugs for less than 3 months. Construction of the TCR library relied on RNA isolated from PBMCs. For TCR beta, libraries came from iRepertoire HTBI primers and Arm-PCR of CDR3 regions. Each CDR3 protein gets one entry after TCRdb re-called the multiplex PCR reads with MiXCR. The repertoire consists of under 500,000 distinct CDR3 sequences, with about 15% occurring once and the leading ten covering roughly 10%. These data also formed part of another study, on T cells in Graves' hyperthyroidism and ophthalmopathy.

This specimen consisted of peripheral blood mononuclear cells (PBMCs), obtained at new diagnosis, from a patient treated with antithyroid drugs. The receptors were sampled from a woman aged 30 to 39 with Graves disease.

The rearrangement uses TRBV7-9 and TRBJ1-5; possible D gene TRBD1, 5 bases. Germline CDR1 is SEHNR and CDR2 is FQNEAQ (reference sequence). The CDR3 consists of 15 residues. V lost 3 bases, J lost 2 bases, and 11 bases lay in between. CDR3 sequence: CASSLGGAGNQPQHF. CDR3 nucleotides: TGTGCCAGCAGCTTGGGAGGGGCGGGCAATCAGCCCCAGCATTTT.

This clonotype was recorded at least ten times. The V call is TRBV20-1, the J call TRBJ2-7, with TRBD1 identical over 7 bases. The CDR3 is made up of 17 amino acids. V trimming: 3 bases; J trimming: 6 bases; junction bases outside the gene matches: 20. In germline, CDR1 is DFQATT, CDR2 SNEGSKA (reference sequence). The chain's CDR3 is CSARRRYRGSLLREQYF. The CDR3 coding sequence is TGCAGTGCTAGGAGACGCTACAGGGGAAGCCTGTTACGCGAGCAGTACTTC.

In this sample, this clonotype turned up many times. The rearrangement links TRBV28 to TRBJ2-3; D gene unclear. V was clipped by 5 bases and J by 0 bases, with 15 bases between them. CDR1 and CDR2 from the germline V gene are MDHEN and SYDVKM. This CDR3 comprises 16 residues. In DNA, the CDR3 is TGTGCCAGCAGTCTTCCGGGCGCCGCTAGCACAGATACGCAGTATTTT. Translating gives CASSLPGAASTDTQYF.

This chain joins TRBV6-2 or TRBV6-3 and TRBJ2-4; D possibly corresponds to TRBD1 (6 bases). V was clipped by 2 bases and J by 9 bases, with 8 bases between them. In germline, CDR1 is MNHEY, CDR2 SVGEGT. This CDR3 is built from 12 residues. CDR3 sequence (DNA): TGTGCCAGCAGTTACGGACAGAGCATTCAGTACTTC. Translating gives CASSYGQSIQYF.

A word on this clonotype: A far larger clone is one base from this, pointing to a likely read error. V usage is TRBV11-3 and J usage is TRBJ2-7, with a possible D match to TRBD2 (6 bases). The CDR3 covers 15 residues. CDR1 is SGHNT and CDR2 is YENEEA in the germline V gene. The V gene lost 1 base and the J gene lost 6 bases, with 16 bases spanning the gap. CDR3 DNA sequence: TGTGCCAGCAGCTTAGGACTAGGGCAAGCCTGCGAGCAGTACTTC. It translates to CASSLGLGQACEQYF.

This chain joins TRBV28 and TRBJ2-7, with unresolved D. CDR1 is MDHEN and CDR2 is SYDVKM in the germline V gene. The CDR3 totals 13 residues. Trimming took 8 bases from V and 2 from J, leaving 13 bases between them. CDR3 bases: TGTGCCAGCCGTTCGCGCGGAACCTACGAGCAGTACTTC. Translating gives CASRSRGTYEQYF.

This clonotype was detected many times. The V and J genes are TRBV20-1 and TRBJ1-1; 7 bases agree with TRBD1. CDR3 size: 13 residues. The germline CDR1 and CDR2 sequences are DFQATT and SNEGSKA (reference sequence). Germline trimming cut 1 base from V and 3 bases from J; bases unmatched to any gene: 2. The CDR3 reads CSARVRGDTEAFF. The CDR3 bases are TGCAGTGCTAGAGTCAGGGGGGACACTGAAGCTTTCTTT.

This clonotype was counted many times. The V gene is TRBV19, the J gene TRBJ2-1; 9 nucleotides match TRBD1. V shed 2 bases and J 7 bases; nucleotides not matched to a gene: 9. The CDR3 totals 16 residues. The germline V gene encodes CDR1 LNHDA and CDR2 SQIVND (reference sequence). The CDR3 bases are TGTGCCAGTAGTATAAGGGGACAGGGATCGCAGAATGAGCAGTTCTTC. Protein sequence: CASSIRGQGSQNEQFF.

A few counts support this clonotype. The rearrangement links TRBV7-9 to TRBJ2-7, with a weak D call TRBD1 (5 bases). V shed 5 bases and J shed 2 bases, with 10 bases lying between them. Per the germline V gene, CDR1 is SEHNR and CDR2 is FQNEAQ (reference sequence). This CDR3 has 13 residues. CDR3 coding DNA: TGTGCCAGCAGCGCAGACAGCCCCTACGAGCAGTACTTC. Translating gives CASSADSPYEQYF.

This chain uses TRBV10-3 with TRBJ2-3; the match to TRBD2 covers 11 bases. V trimming: 0 bases; J trimming: 0 bases; junction bases outside the gene matches: 8. Per germline, CDR1 ENHRY and CDR2 SYGVKD. The CDR3 covers 19 residues. The CDR3 sequence: CAISESASGRPRSTDTQYF. CDR3 nucleotides: TGTGCCATCAGTGAGTCGGCTAGCGGGAGGCCCCGGAGCACAGATACGCAGTATTTT.

The rearrangement uses TRBV10-2 and TRBJ2-1; a weak D match, TRBD2 (5 bases). This CDR3 is built from 13 residues. The ends were cut back, 8 bases at V and 0 bases at J, with 8 bases in the middle. Germline lookup yields CDR1 WSHSY and CDR2 SAAADI. CDR3 DNA sequence: TGCGCCAGCTCGCGGGTCTCCTACAATGAGCAGTTCTTC. Protein product: CASSRVSYNEQFF.

This clonotype came up a few times. The chain recombines TRBV6-1 with TRBJ1-1, with unresolved D. V lost 10 bases and J lost 1, with 16 bases in between. The CDR3 runs 14 residues. Germline-derived CDR1 and CDR2 are MNHNS and SASEGT. CDR3 sequence reads: CATKRTDGNTEAFF. The CDR3 bases are TGTGCCACCAAAAGGACGGACGGGAACACTGAAGCTTTCTTT.

With respect to this clonotype: A much larger clone is a single base away; this may be a read error. V gene TRBV24-1 combines with J gene TRBJ1-4; 7 nucleotides agree with TRBD1. Per germline, CDR1 KGHDR and CDR2 SFDVKD. This CDR3 comprises 13 residues. V trimming: 5 bases; J trimming: 8 bases; junction bases outside the gene matches: 4. CDR3 in amino acids: CATSGRGEEKLFF. CDR3 DNA sequence: TGTGCCACCAGTGGCAGGGGGGAAGAAAAACTGTTTTTT.

This clonotype was seen repeatedly, ten times or more. The chain carries TRBV5-4 and TRBJ2-3; 11 bases are shared with TRBD2. The CDR3 is made up of 16 amino acids. The germline V gene has CDR1 SGHNT and CDR2 YYREEE (reference sequence). The V segment lost 0 bases and the J segment 2 bases; nucleotides outside the gene matches: 2. The CDR3: CASSLASGRTTDTQYF. CDR3 bases: TGTGCCAGCAGCTTGGCTAGCGGGAGGACCACAGATACGCAGTATTTT.

This clonotype was picked up many times. This chain links TRBV20-1 with TRBJ2-7; D is possibly TRBD1 (6 bases). The V end was cut by 6 bases, the J end by 3 bases, with 15 bases between. Germline CDR1 and CDR2: DFQATT and SNEGSKA (reference sequence). This CDR3 is built from 13 residues. CDR3 sequence (DNA): TGCAGTGCAGTTGGGGACAACAGCTACGAGCAGTACTTC. Its translation: CSAVGDNSYEQYF.

This clonotype was detected many times. The gene calls are TRBV5-1 and TRBJ1-1; D is undetermined. The germline CDR1 and CDR2 sequences are SGHRS and YFSETQ. V lost 0 bases, J lost 2 bases, and 8 bases lay in between. CDR3 size: 14 residues. CDR3 sequence (DNA): TGCGCCAGCAGCTTGGACGGTTTTAACACTGAAGCTTTCTTT. Its protein product is CASSLDGFNTEAFF.

This clonotype was seen many times. The chain combines TRBV6-1 with TRBJ2-6; 13 bases agree with TRBD2. Germline CDR1 is MNHNS and CDR2 is SASEGT. The trim removed 6 bases at V and 1 base at J, leaving 12 bases unmatched. This CDR3 has 20 amino acids. CDR3 nucleotide sequence: TGTGCCAGCAGCCACCCCGGGACTAGCGGGATCTGGTCTGGGGCCAACGTCCTGACTTTC. As protein: CASSHPGTSGIWSGANVLTF.

In regard to this clonotype: Being one base from a much bigger clone, this may be a read error. The V call is TRBV27, the J call TRBJ1-1, with a weak D call TRBD1 (5 bases). Germline CDR1 MNHEY, CDR2 SMNVEV (reference sequence). The CDR3 spans 15 residues. Trimming removed 5 bases from V and 0 bases from J, with 13 bases in between. Here the CDR3 reads CASSDTGDMNTEAFF. The CDR3, as DNA: TGTGCCAGCAGTGATACAGGAGACATGAACACTGAAGCTTTCTTT.

This clonotype was picked up a small number of times. The junction departs from germline at one end; a sequencing error may be responsible. The chain links TRBV12-3 or TRBV12-4 to TRBJ2-4; D could derive from TRBD1 or TRBD2 (6 bases each). The CDR3 extends over 15 amino acids. The CDR3 here is CAGRPRTGRGDIQYF. The CDR3 DNA follows: TGTGCCGGCAGACCCAGAACAGGGCGCGGGGACATTCAGTACTTC.